What follows describes a single T cell receptor beta chain. Germline and junction disagree at one end, which may indicate a read error. The source of the sample is a study of blood T cells in healthy people across ages. Primed by a sample-barcoded 5' primer and a J-beta primer mix, a second PCR proceeded for roughly 6 to 12 cycles. TCRdb re-derived calls from the 5' RACE reads in MiXCR, one entry per CDR3 protein. This table has 650,000 to 800,000 distinct CDR3 sequences, about 42% appearing once. From germline, CDR1 is SGHKS and CDR2 YYEKEE (reference sequence). There are 14 residues in the CDR3. The sequenced material came from blood. The sequence came from a man between 60 and 70 years old in good health. The chain has TRBV5-5 and TRBJ1-5; D is possibly TRBD1 (5 bases). CDR3 bases: TGTGCCTGCAGTTGGGACGTGAGCAATCAGCCCCAGCATTTT. Amino acid sequence: CACSWDVSNQPQHF.